This is a list of T cell receptor beta chains from one sample in a study of cytomegalovirus exposure and HLA in healthy donors. Generated by immunoSEQ multiplex PCR, the TCRdb table keeps only in-frame clones and is missing some. The data show roughly 160,000 clones, approximately 88% seen once. The sequenced sample consisted of PBMCs. The receptors derive from a boy aged 2 to 9 in good health and CMV-seronegative. CDR3s include the opening cysteine and the closing phenylalanine or tryptophan. A D gene is named only where the DNA matches it firmly. Size tells how often a clone was seen (once, few, many) or the class of an expanded clone, and some rows leave it out.

V gene	clone size	D gene	J gene	CDR3 protein	CDR3 DNA
TRBV7-3	-	-	TRBJ2-1	CASSNGGSSYNEQFF	TGTGCCAGCAGCAATGGGGGGTCCTCCTACAATGAGCAGTTCTTC
TRBV7-7	-	TRBD2	TRBJ2-3	CASAPGLGGADTQYF	TGTGCTAGCGCACCGGGCCTGGGGGGGGCAGATACGCAGTATTTT
TRBV30	-	TRBD1	TRBJ1-2	CAWTGDRGFSYGYTF	TGTGCCTGGACGGGGGACAGGGGGTTTTCTTATGGCTACACCTTC
TRBV27	once	TRBD1	TRBJ1-5	CASSLGTGLNQPQHF	TGTGCCAGCAGTTTAGGGACAGGGTTGAATCAGCCCCAGCATTTT
TRBV6-5	-	-	TRBJ2-7	CASSETRSHEQYF	TGTGCCAGCAGTGAAACGAGATCCCACGAGCAGTACTTC
TRBV9	once	-	TRBJ1-1	CASSVGRGSEAFF	TGTGCCAGCAGCGTAGGAAGGGGCTCTGAAGCTTTCTTT
TRBV11-1	-	-	TRBJ2-7	CASSSPRQHPEQYF	TGTGCCAGCAGCTCCCCACGACAGCATCCCGAGCAGTACTTC
TRBV2	-	-	TRBJ1-1	CASLLRGGDNTEAFF	TGTGCCAGCCTCCTGAGGGGGGGCGATAACACTGAAGCTTTCTTT
TRBV11-2	-	TRBD2	TRBJ2-5	CASSLANIGTSGRVAQYF	TGTGCCAGCAGCTTAGCAAACATCGGGACTAGCGGGAGGGTGGCCCAGTACTTC
TRBV28	-	-	TRBJ2-7	CASSLPTREQYF	TGTGCCAGCAGTTTACCTACCCGCGAGCAGTACTTC
TRBV12-5	-	-	TRBJ1-1	CASGLQSGNTEAFF	TGTGCTAGTGGTTTGCAGTCAGGGAACACTGAAGCTTTCTTT
TRBV2	-	-	TRBJ2-1	CASSGRGLNEQFF	TGTGCCAGCAGTGGCAGGGGATTGAATGAGCAGTTCTTC
TRBV19	few	-	TRBJ1-1	CASTQPYSTEAFF	TGTGCCAGTACCCAACCCTACTCCACTGAAGCTTTCTTT
TRBV2	-	TRBD2	TRBJ2-1	CASSSSSGSRNEQFF	TGTGCCAGCTCTTCTAGTAGCGGGAGTCGGAATGAGCAGTTCTTC
TRBV6-4	-	-	TRBJ2-1	CASSAATPNSEQFF	TGTGCCAGCAGTGCGGCCACCCCGAACAGTGAGCAGTTCTTC
TRBV19	-	-	TRBJ2-1	CASSMRDGQFF	TGTGCCAGTAGTATGCGAGATGGGCAGTTCTTC
TRBV28	-	TRBD2	TRBJ2-5	CASNKAGLETQYF	TGTGCCAGCAACAAAGCGGGACTAGAGACCCAGTACTTC
TRBV27	-	TRBD2	TRBJ2-1	CASSGGSWTSSYNEQFF	TGTGCCAGCTCCGGAGGAAGTTGGACTAGCTCCTACAATGAGCAGTTCTTC
TRBV27	-	-	TRBJ2-1	CASSPTGTISYNEQFF	TGTGCCAGCAGTCCAACCGGCACTATCTCCTACAATGAGCAGTTCTTC
TRBV6-6	-	-	TRBJ2-7	CASSHTGLSSSYEQYF	TGTGCCAGCAGTCACACTGGGCTGTCCTCTTCCTACGAGCAGTACTTC
TRBV7-9	-	TRBD1	TRBJ2-7	CASSYGTGLNEQYF	TGTGCCAGCAGCTACGGGACAGGGTTGAACGAGCAGTACTTC
TRBV29-1	-	-	TRBJ2-7	CSVEDRGDYEQYF	TGCAGCGTTGAAGATCGCGGGGACTACGAGCAGTACTTC
TRBV5-1	-	-	TRBJ2-3	CASSLVTGRPGTDTQYF	TGCGCCAGCAGCTTGGTCACAGGCCGCCCTGGCACAGATACGCAGTATTTT
TRBV19	-	TRBD1	TRBJ2-2	CASRKDRGGKGVTGELFF	TGTGCCAGTAGGAAGGACAGGGGTGGAAAAGGTGTCACCGGGGAGCTGTTTTTT
TRBV5-8	-	-	TRBJ1-4	CASSRRDRSNEKLFF	TGTGCCAGCAGCCGCCGGGATCGTTCTAATGAAAAACTGTTTTTT
TRBV9	-	-	TRBJ1-4	CASSVEDYGKLFF	TGTGCCAGCAGCGTAGAAGACTACGGGAAACTGTTTTTT
TRBV10-2	-	TRBD2	TRBJ2-1	CASSASQRASGADNEQFF	TGCGCCAGCAGTGCCTCGCAGAGGGCTAGCGGAGCTGACAATGAGCAGTTCTTC
TRBV2	-	-	TRBJ1-5	CASTYPQTGSNQPQHF	TGTGCCAGCACCTACCCCCAAACAGGGAGCAATCAGCCCCAGCATTTT
TRBV28	-	-	TRBJ2-4	CASSLWDRAKNIQYF	TGTGCCAGCAGTTTATGGGACAGAGCCAAAAACATTCAGTACTTC
TRBV4-2	-	TRBD2	TRBJ2-7	CASSTSSGSGEQYF	TGTGCCAGCAGCACCTCGAGCGGGAGCGGCGAGCAGTACTTC
TRBV5-1	-	-	TRBJ2-3	CASRGGASTDTQYF	TGCGCCAGCAGAGGGGGGGCTAGCACAGATACGCAGTATTTT
TRBV12-5	-	-	TRBJ1-1	CASGQSTEAFF	TGTGCTAGTGGTCAGTCCACTGAAGCTTTCTTT
TRBV5-1	-	-	TRBJ1-5	CASSLGGGSNQPQHF	TGCGCCAGCAGCTTGGGTGGGGGGAGCAATCAGCCCCAGCATTTT
TRBV27	-	TRBD1	TRBJ1-2	CASSLGGQGAPANYGYTF	TGTGCCAGCAGTTTAGGTGGACAGGGGGCCCCAGCTAACTATGGCTACACCTTC
TRBV9	-	TRBD2	TRBJ2-2	CASSVLAGGTNTGELFF	TGTGCCAGCAGCGTCTTAGCGGGAGGAACAAACACCGGGGAGCTGTTTTTT
TRBV28	few	TRBD2	TRBJ2-5	CASSFSGRARETQYF	TGTGCCAGCAGTTTTTCTGGGAGGGCCAGAGAGACCCAGTACTTC
TRBV5-1	-	-	TRBJ2-2	CASSSRGLGGTGELFF	TGCGCCAGCAGCTCTAGGGGACTTGGGGGCACCGGGGAGCTGTTTTTT
TRBV19	-	-	TRBJ2-2	CASSRLADTGELFF	TGTGCCAGTAGTAGGTTAGCGGACACCGGGGAGCTGTTTTTT
TRBV6-5	-	-	TRBJ2-5	CASSFVRFQETQYF	TGTGCCAGCAGTTTCGTGAGGTTCCAAGAGACCCAGTACTTC
TRBV5-5	-	TRBD2	TRBJ2-3	CASSLVLAGGPGTDTQYF	TGTGCCAGCAGCTTGGTGCTAGCGGGAGGGCCGGGCACAGATACGCAGTATTTT
TRBV19	-	TRBD2	TRBJ2-7	CASSIGLGGRSYEQYF	TGTGCCAGTAGTATTGGGTTAGGCGGGAGGAGCTACGAGCAGTACTTC
TRBV5-1	-	-	TRBJ1-1	CASTPAGAGTEAFF	TGCGCCAGCACTCCTGCGGGGGCTGGCACTGAAGCTTTCTTT
TRBV5-8	-	TRBD2	TRBJ2-7	CASSFNAGRAYEQYF	TGTGCCAGCAGCTTTAACGCCGGGAGGGCCTACGAGCAGTACTTC
TRBV21-1	-	-	TRBJ2-3	CASSKALFFLAGVTDTQYF	TGTGCCAGCAGCAAAGCGCTCTTCTTTCTAGCGGGAGTCACAGATACGCAGTATTTT